This T cell receptor (beta chain) was sequenced during a study of blood T cell repertoires in COVID-19. On this clone itself: This CDR3 is also generated by other DNA sequences in the sample.

The CDR3 has 12 residues. Trimming took off 0 bases at V and 7 bases at J, with 9 bases between the two ends. Germline CDR1 SQVTM, CDR2 ANQGSEA. In the original analysis: By means of reference gene primer amplification, nucleated cell counts were estimated. Only in-frame clones appear in the TCRdb table, and some are missing; sequencing was by immunoSEQ multiplex PCR. From that table come the V and J calls and clone size; the DNA was used to work out D and trimming. The data hold about 220,000 clones, with roughly 84% observed a single time. Participant age was about 18 to 89 years, and participants resided in approximately 25 US areas. Among Cohort 3 donors, those recovered had two negative PCRs, clearance, or symptom resolution.

This chain connects TRBV29-1 to TRBJ1-2, with a weak D call TRBD1 (6 bases). The sequenced sample was PBMCs or T cells enriched from blood (not recorded which). This sequence originates from a woman aged 40-49 years who had recovered from COVID-19. Written as DNA, the CDR3 is TGCAGCGTTGAAGACCTCAGGGGTGGCTACACCTTC. Its protein is CSVEDLRGGYTF.